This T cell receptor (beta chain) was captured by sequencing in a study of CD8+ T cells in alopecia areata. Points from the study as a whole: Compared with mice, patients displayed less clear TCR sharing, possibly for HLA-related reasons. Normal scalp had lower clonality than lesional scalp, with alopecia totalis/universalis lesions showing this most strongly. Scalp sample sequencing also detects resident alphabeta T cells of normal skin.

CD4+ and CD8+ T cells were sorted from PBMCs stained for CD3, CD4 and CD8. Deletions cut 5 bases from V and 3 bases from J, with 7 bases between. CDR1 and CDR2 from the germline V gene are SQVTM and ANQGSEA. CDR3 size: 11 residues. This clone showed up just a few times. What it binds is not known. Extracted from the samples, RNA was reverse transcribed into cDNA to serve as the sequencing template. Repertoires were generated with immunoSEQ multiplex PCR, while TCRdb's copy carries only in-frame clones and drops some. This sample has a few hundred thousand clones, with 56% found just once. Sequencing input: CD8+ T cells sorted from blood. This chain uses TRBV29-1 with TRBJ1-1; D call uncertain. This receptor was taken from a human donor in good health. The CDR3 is CSVLRDTEAFF. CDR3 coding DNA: TGCAGCGTTCTGAGGGACACTGAAGCTTTCTTT.